These 21 T cell receptor beta chains came from one sample sequenced in a study of blood T cell repertoires in COVID-19. Libraries were prepared by immunoSEQ multiplex PCR; TCRdb keeps only in-frame clonotypes and omits some of them. The data show about 350,000 clones, with about 90% seen just once and roughly 1% held by the top ten. Material: PBMCs or T cells enriched from blood (not recorded which). These receptors all come from a woman aged 25 to 39 who had recovered from COVID-19.

In its sample, this clone was seen once. The V gene is TRBV19, the J gene TRBJ1-1, with TRBD1 matching over 7 bases. There are 13 residues in the CDR3. Germline trimming cut 3 bases from V and 5 bases from J; bases unmatched to any gene: 3. Germline V gene lookup returns CDR1 LNHDA and CDR2 SQIVND (reference sequence). This chain's CDR3 is CASSIATGTEAFF. The CDR3 DNA sequence: TGTGCCAGTAGTATCGCGACAGGGACTGAAGCTTTCTTT.

The rearrangement uses TRBV5-1 and TRBJ2-5; TRBD1 might be the D (6 bases). CDR1 and CDR2 from the germline V gene are SGHRS and YFSETQ. Trimming took off 4 bases at V and 2 bases at J, with 15 bases between the two ends. This CDR3 contains 15 residues. The CDR3 region has the DNA TGCGCCAGCAGCCTCCTGGGGGCAGAACAAGAGACCCAGTACTTC. This translates into CASSLLGAEQETQYF. Using reference TRBV5-1 and TRBJ2-5 for the parts outside the CDR3, the full variable domain is KAGVTQTPRYLIKTRGQQVTLSCSPISGHRSVSWYQQTPGQGLQFLFEYFSETQRNKGNFPGRFSGRQFSNSRSEMNVSTLELGDSALYLCASSLLGAEQETQYFGPGTRLLVL.

The chain has TRBV30 and TRBJ1-4, with 7 bases matching TRBD1. Per germline, CDR1 GTSNPN and CDR2 SVGIG (reference sequence). The CDR3 totals 14 residues. V shed 2 bases and J 8 bases; nucleotides not matched to a gene: 8. The CDR3 is CAWSHEGAGEKLFF. CDR3 bases: TGTGCCTGGAGTCACGAGGGGGCAGGCGAAAAACTGTTTTTT.

CDR3 protein: CASSLIASGGTRNTGELFF. The CDR3 bases are TGTGCCAGCAGCTTAATTGCTAGCGGGGGGACACGGAACACCGGGGAGCTGTTTTTT. V usage is TRBV7-6 and J usage is TRBJ2-2; 11 positions agree with TRBD2. The germline V gene encodes CDR1 SGHVS and CDR2 FNYEAQ. Trimming took 2 bases from V and 1 from J; bases not matched to a gene: 9. This CDR3 has 19 residues.

The chain couples TRBV9 to TRBJ1-5; the D gene is possibly TRBD1 (5 bases). The CDR3 covers 15 residues. The V gene's germline CDR1 is SGDLS and CDR2 YYNGEE. V lost 0 bases to trimming and J lost 0 bases, with 7 bases between them. CDR3 residues: CASSVEGNSNQPQHF. The CDR3 nucleotides are TGTGCCAGCAGCGTAGAGGGGAATAGCAATCAGCCCCAGCATTTT.

This clone was observed a handful of times. The chain employs TRBV6-2 or TRBV6-3 and TRBJ2-1; 11 bases line up with TRBD2. Germline assignment: CDR1 MNHEY and CDR2 SVGEGT. The CDR3 runs 17 residues. The V gene end was trimmed by 2 bases and the J gene end by 6 bases; junction bases not matched to a gene: 9. CDR3 amino acids: CASSYEVLAGGGNEQFF. In DNA form, the CDR3 reads TGTGCCAGCAGTTACGAGGTTCTAGCGGGGGGAGGCAATGAGCAGTTCTTC.

The chain links TRBV2 to TRBJ2-7; no reliable D call. The CDR3 spans 12 residues. Germline CDR1 is SNHLY and CDR2 is FYNNEI. V shed 7 bases and J shed 6 bases, with 13 bases lying between them. CDR3 residues: CASIGRVGEQYF. The CDR3 region has the DNA TGTGCCAGCATTGGCCGGGTAGGCGAGCAGTACTTC.

This clone came up once. The sample carries other DNA sequences with the same CDR3. The J gene is TRBJ1-4, the V gene TRBV5-1, with a weak D call TRBD1 (6 bases). This CDR3 has 14 residues. Germline loops: CDR1 SGHRS, CDR2 YFSETQ. The germline V and J ends were trimmed by 3 bases and 3 bases, with 9 bases remaining between them. The CDR3: CASSSGQPNEKLFF. The CDR3 DNA reads as TGCGCCAGCAGCTCCGGACAGCCTAATGAAAAACTGTTTTTT.

V is TRBV5-4 and J is TRBJ2-1, with TRBD2 identical over 9 bases. The CDR3 has 16 amino acids. Trimming removed 4 bases from V and 1 base from J; junction bases left unmatched: 6. The germline gives CDR1 SGHNT, CDR2 YYREEE (reference sequence). CDR3 loop: CASSPGGRGSYNEQFF. The CDR3, as DNA: TGTGCCAGCAGCCCCGGCGGGAGGGGGTCCTACAATGAGCAGTTCTTC.

The chain employs TRBV5-4 and TRBJ1-2, with 10 bases matching TRBD1. The CDR3 loop spans 16 amino acids. J lost 2 bases, V lost 0 bases, and 4 bases had no gene match. The germline CDR1 and CDR2 sequences are SGHNT and YYREEE (reference sequence). The CDR3 bases are TGTGCCAGCAGCTTGGTAGGGACAGGGGCGAACTATGGCTACACCTTC. It translates to CASSLVGTGANYGYTF.

A single count supports this clone. The V and J genes are TRBV11-2 and TRBJ1-1; 8 bases match TRBD1. This CDR3 has 15 residues. The germline gives CDR1 SGHAT, CDR2 FQNNGV. After removal of 7 bases from V and 6 bases from J, the junction contained 13 bases not matched to a gene. The CDR3 nucleotides read TGTGCCAGCAACGGGACAGGTGGTAGGGTACCTGAAGCTTTCTTT. Encoded protein: CASNGTGGRVPEAFF.

In the case of this clone: An end of the junction does not agree with germline; a read error may underlie this. The chain combines TRBV7-9 with TRBJ2-7; possibly TRBD1 for D (6 bases). The J call could be wrong; TRBJ2-1 is a better fit for the DNA end. CDR1 and CDR2 from the germline V gene are SEHNR and FQNEAQ (reference sequence). There are 14 residues in the CDR3. DNA for the CDR3: TGCGCCAGCAGCTTACGGGACACCCACAATGGGCAGTTCTTC. It encodes CASSLRDTHNGQFF.

V usage is TRBV28 and J usage is TRBJ2-5; tentative D call: TRBD1 (5 bases). This CDR3 region has 13 residues. Between the trimmed V and J ends, which lost 4 bases and 3 bases, there was a span of 9 bases. In germline, CDR1 is MDHEN, CDR2 SYDVKM. CDR3 region: CASSSATEETQYF. The CDR3 DNA follows: TGTGCCAGCAGTTCGGCGACAGAAGAGACCCAGTACTTC.

This clone was recorded only once. This chain links TRBV30 with TRBJ1-2, with D perhaps TRBD1 (5 bases). In germline, CDR1 is GTSNPN, CDR2 SVGIG (reference sequence). The V end was cut by 0 bases, the J end by 7 bases, with 21 bases between. The CDR3 length is 16 residues. The CDR3, as DNA: TGTGCCTGGAGTGTTTTGAGGGGACGGGGGGTTCTTGGCTACACCTTC. The encoded protein is CAWSVLRGRGVLGYTF.

This sequence joins TRBV28 and TRBJ1-5, with TRBD1 matching 11 bases. V shed 6 bases and J 6 bases; nucleotides not matched to a gene: 7. The CDR3 length is 15 residues. The germline CDR1 and CDR2 sequences are MDHEN and SYDVKM. DNA for the CDR3: TGTGCCAGCAGCTCCGGGACAGGGGGAAGTCAGCCCCAGCATTTT. This translates into CASSSGTGGSQPQHF.

The chain has TRBV6-1 and TRBJ1-5, with no clear D. Germline V gene sequence: CDR1 MNHNS, CDR2 SASEGT. The CDR3 is made up of 14 amino acids. Trimming took 2 bases from V and 1 from J, leaving 6 bases between them. For the CDR3, the DNA is TGTGCCAGCAGTGAATTCCCAAGCAATCAGCCCCAGCATTTT. Translated, it gives CASSEFPSNQPQHF.

The chain carries TRBV5-1 and TRBJ2-3; D possibly corresponds to TRBD1 (5 bases). CDR1 is SGHRS, CDR2 YFSETQ, per germline. The CDR3 contains 13 residues. V was pared by 4 bases and J by 2 bases, with 8 bases between. This CDR3 reads CASSLGHTDTQYF. For the CDR3, the DNA is TGCGCCAGCAGCCTGGGGCACACAGATACGCAGTATTTT. Supplemented by reference TRBV5-1 and TRBJ2-3, the full variable domain reads KAGVTQTPRYLIKTRGQQVTLSCSPISGHRSVSWYQQTPGQGLQFLFEYFSETQRNKGNFPGRFSGRQFSNSRSEMNVSTLELGDSALYLCASSLGHTDTQYFGPGTRLTVL.

The DNA for the CDR3 is TGTGCCAGTACCTCCGGGACAGGGGGTGAAGCTTTCTTT. Translation: CASTSGTGGEAFF. The chain links TRBV19 to TRBJ1-1, with 11 positions matching TRBD1. Germline CDR1 reads LNHDA; CDR2 reads SQIVND (reference sequence). The CDR3 covers 13 residues. The junction had 5 bases not matched to a gene; V was cut back by 7 bases and J by 7 bases.

The chain employs TRBV25-1 and TRBJ2-2; 8 nucleotides agree with TRBD2. V gave up 3 bases and J gave up 2 bases; unmatched junction bases: 8. Germline V gene lookup returns CDR1 MGHDK and CDR2 SYGVNS. The CDR3 has 17 amino acids. The CDR3 region is CASSDNWRGANTGELFF. The CDR3 coding sequence is TGTGCCAGCAGTGACAATTGGCGGGGGGCCAACACCGGGGAGCTGTTTTTT.

The gene calls are TRBV9 and TRBJ2-1; 9 bases align to TRBD2. The CDR3 length is 17 residues. Germline V gives CDR1 SGDLS, CDR2 YYNGEE. The junction had 22 bases not matched to a gene; V was cut back by 4 bases and J by 14 bases. CDR3 in DNA: TGTGCCAGCAGCCCCGGGCTAGTTGGCGGGGGGGTCTTACTGGAGTTCTTC. Encoded protein: CASSPGLVGGGVLLEFF.

This clone was detected only once. The chain is built from TRBV2 and TRBJ2-5, with D possibly matching TRBD2 (6 bases). V gave up 7 bases and J gave up 4 bases, with 10 bases separating them. The germline gives CDR1 SNHLY, CDR2 FYNNEI. CDR3 size: 12 residues. The CDR3 here is CASTASAETQYF. Written as DNA, the CDR3 is TGTGCCAGCACCGCTAGCGCAGAGACCCAGTACTTC.